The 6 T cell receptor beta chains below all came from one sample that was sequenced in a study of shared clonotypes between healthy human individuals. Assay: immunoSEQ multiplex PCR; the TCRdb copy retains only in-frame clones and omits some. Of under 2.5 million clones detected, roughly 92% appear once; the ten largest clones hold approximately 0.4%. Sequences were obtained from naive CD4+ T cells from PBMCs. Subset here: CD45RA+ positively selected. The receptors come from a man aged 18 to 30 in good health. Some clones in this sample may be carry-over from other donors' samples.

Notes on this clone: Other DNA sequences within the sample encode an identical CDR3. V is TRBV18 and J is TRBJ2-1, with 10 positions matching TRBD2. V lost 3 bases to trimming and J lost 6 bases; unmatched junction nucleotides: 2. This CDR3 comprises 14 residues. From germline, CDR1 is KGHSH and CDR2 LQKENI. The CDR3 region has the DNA TGTGCCAGCTCACCCGGACTAGCGGCCAATGAGCAGTTCTTC. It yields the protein CASSPGLAANEQFF.

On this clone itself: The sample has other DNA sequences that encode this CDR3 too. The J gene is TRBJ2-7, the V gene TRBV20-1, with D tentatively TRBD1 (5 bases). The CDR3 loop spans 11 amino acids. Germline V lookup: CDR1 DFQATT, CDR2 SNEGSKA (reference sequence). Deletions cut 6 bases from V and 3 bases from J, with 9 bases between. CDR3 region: CSAPDSYEQYF. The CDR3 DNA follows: TGCAGTGCCCCAGACAGCTACGAGCAGTACTTC.

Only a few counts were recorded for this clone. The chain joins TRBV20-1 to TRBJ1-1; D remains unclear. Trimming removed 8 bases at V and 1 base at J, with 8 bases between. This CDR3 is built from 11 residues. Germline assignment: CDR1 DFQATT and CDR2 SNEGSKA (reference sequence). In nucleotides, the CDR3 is TGCAGTCCCATTAAGAACACTGAAGCTTTCTTT. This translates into CSPIKNTEAFF.

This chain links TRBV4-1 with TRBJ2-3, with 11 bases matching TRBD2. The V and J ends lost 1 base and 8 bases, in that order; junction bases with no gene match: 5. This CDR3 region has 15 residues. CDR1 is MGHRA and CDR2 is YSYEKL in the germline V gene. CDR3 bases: TGCGCCAGCAGCCAAGGACTAGCGGGATTTGGTACGCAGTATTTT. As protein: CASSQGLAGFGTQYF.

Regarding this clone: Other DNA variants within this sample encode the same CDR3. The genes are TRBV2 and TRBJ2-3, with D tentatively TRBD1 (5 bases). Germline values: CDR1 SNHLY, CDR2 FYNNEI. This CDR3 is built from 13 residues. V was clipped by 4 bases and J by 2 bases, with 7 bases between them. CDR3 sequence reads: CASSGQSTDTQYF. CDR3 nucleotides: TGTGCCAGCAGTGGACAGTCCACAGATACGCAGTATTTT.

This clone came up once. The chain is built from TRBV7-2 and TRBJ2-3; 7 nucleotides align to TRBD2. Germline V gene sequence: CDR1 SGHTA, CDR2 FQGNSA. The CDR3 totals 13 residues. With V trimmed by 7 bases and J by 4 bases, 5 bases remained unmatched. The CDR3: CASKSSGADTQYF. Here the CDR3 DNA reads TGTGCCAGCAAGTCTAGCGGCGCAGATACGCAGTATTTT.